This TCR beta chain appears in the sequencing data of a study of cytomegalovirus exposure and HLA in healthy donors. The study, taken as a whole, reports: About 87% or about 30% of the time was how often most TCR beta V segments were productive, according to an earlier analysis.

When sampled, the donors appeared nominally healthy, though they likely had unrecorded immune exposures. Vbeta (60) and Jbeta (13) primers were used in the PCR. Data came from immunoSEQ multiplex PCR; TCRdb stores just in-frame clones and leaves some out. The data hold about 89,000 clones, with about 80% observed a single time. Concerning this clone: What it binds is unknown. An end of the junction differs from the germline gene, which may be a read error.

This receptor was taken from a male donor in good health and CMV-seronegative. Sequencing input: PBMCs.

This CDR3 reads CASSIDPRENSQYF. The CDR3 DNA is TGTGCCAGTAGTATAGACCCCAGGGAAAACAGTCAGTACTTC. This chain uses TRBV19 with TRBJ2-4; tentatively, D is TRBD1 (5 bases). The CDR3 is made up of 14 amino acids. The germline CDR1 and CDR2 sequences are LNHDA and SQIVND (reference sequence).